This TCR beta chain was profiled in a study of T cells after posttransplantation cyclophosphamide. CDR1 is SGHRS, CDR2 YFSETQ, per germline. This CDR3 is 17 amino acids long. The V and J ends lost 0 bases and 4 bases respectively, with 16 bases between them. Clones were read by immunoSEQ multiplex PCR, and TCRdb kept only the in-frame ones, dropping some. The sample offers tens of thousands of clones and no singletons, the top ten holding around 6.5%. Regarding the study as a whole: TRB overlap between skin or GI tissue T cells and blood was limited.

At least ten counts were recorded for this clone. Its antigen remains unidentified. V and J are TRBV5-1 and TRBJ1-4, with D unclear. The sequenced material came from PBMCs. This clonotype was sampled from a woman aged 50 to 60 in good health and a related stem cell transplant donor. The CDR3 here is CASSLAVIPSGNEKLFF. The CDR3 bases are TGCGCCAGCAGCTTGGCCGTTATCCCGTCGGGTAATGAAAAACTGTTTTTT.